This T cell receptor beta chain was profiled in a study of cytomegalovirus exposure and HLA in healthy donors. Trimming cost V 0 bases and J 5 bases, with 14 bases left between them. There are 15 residues in the CDR3. CDR1 and CDR2 (germline): SGHDT, YYEEEE. With regard to this clone: Its antigen is not known.

Primers: 60 Vbeta forward and 13 Jbeta reverse. The method was immunoSEQ multiplex PCR; TCRdb's version includes in-frame clones alone and lacks a portion of them. The sample comprises around 100,000 clones, around 83% of which are singletons, and roughly 22% rests with the top ten. Study-wide results and limits: The authors enumerated around 150 TCR beta chains as linked to cytomegalovirus.

Sequencing input: PBMCs. The sequence came from a man younger than 45 in good health and CMV-seropositive. The gene calls are TRBV5-6 and TRBJ1-2; D ambiguous. CDR3 DNA: TGTGCCAGCAGCTTGGGACCGCAGGCCACATATGGCTACACCTTC. Translation gives CASSLGPQATYGYTF.